Listed below are T cell receptor beta chains from one sample, sequenced in a study of blood T cell repertoires in COVID-19. Measured with immunoSEQ multiplex PCR; TCRdb has only the in-frame clones, and not every one. The top ten hold about a tenth of the sample, which has approximately 330,000 clones, about 90% seen once. The specimen sequenced was PBMCs or T cells enriched from blood (not recorded which). These receptors originate from a woman in her thirties who had recovered from COVID-19. Both conserved end residues are part of each CDR3. A D gene is named only where the DNA matches it firmly. Rows may omit the clone size; those that give it use once, few, many or a size class.

D gene	V gene	clone size	CDR3 length	J gene	CDR3 DNA	CDR3 protein
NA	TRBV7-6	NA	14	TRBJ1-4	TGTGCCAGCAGCCCGAATGCGATGGATGAAAAACTGTTTTTT	CASSPNAMDEKLFF
TRBD1	TRBV7-3	few	17	TRBJ1-3	TGTGCCAGCAGCTTAGGGACAGGTCCGAGCTCTGGAAACACCATATATTTT	CASSLGTGPSSGNTIYF
NA	TRBV12-3/TRBV12-4	NA	13	TRBJ1-1	TGTGCCAGCAGTTTTCGGGTGAACACTGAAGCTTTCTTT	CASSFRVNTEAFF
TRBD2	TRBV27	NA	17	TRBJ2-2	TGTGCCAGCAGTTTAAGCGGAGCGGGAGCGAACACCGGGGAGCTGTTTTTT	CASSLSGAGANTGELFF
NA	TRBV28	NA	14	TRBJ1-2	TGTGCCAGCAGTTTTCCGACAGCTAACTATGGCTACACCTTC	CASSFPTANYGYTF
NA	TRBV28	once	14	TRBJ1-6	TGTGCCAGCAGTTTAAGTCGGGGTTATTCACCCCTCCACTTT	CASSLSRGYSPLHF
NA	TRBV10-3	NA	17	TRBJ2-7	TGTGCCACCCAGGTGGGGGGGCCCCGGGACTACCCCTACGAGCAGTACTTC	CATQVGGPRDYPYEQYF
NA	TRBV12-3/TRBV12-4	NA	12	TRBJ1-6	TGTGCCAGCAGTTCCGGGGGTTCACCCCTCCACTTT	CASSSGGSPLHF
NA	TRBV7-9	NA	14	TRBJ2-7	TGTGCCAGCAGCTTTGCGGGCGGGAACTACGAGCAGTACTTC	CASSFAGGNYEQYF
TRBD1	TRBV7-2	NA	12	TRBJ1-2	TGTGCCAGCAGGACAGGGGACGATGGCTACACCTTC	CASRTGDDGYTF
NA	TRBV6-6	NA	14	TRBJ1-5	TGTGCCAGCAGGACGGACAGTGGTAATCAGCCCCAGCATTTT	CASRTDSGNQPQHF
NA	TRBV5-1	NA	14	TRBJ2-3	TGCGCCAGCAATGGCGGCTCTAGCACAGATACGCAGTATTTT	CASNGGSSTDTQYF
NA	TRBV20-1	NA	11	TRBJ1-3	TGCAGTGCAAGGGGTGGAAACACCATATATTTT	CSARGGNTIYF
NA	TRBV27	NA	15	TRBJ2-5	TGTGCCAGCAGTTCCTTGGGAGGAGCCCAAGAGACCCAGTACTTC	CASSSLGGAQETQYF
TRBD1	TRBV27	NA	15	TRBJ1-5	TGTGCCAGCAGCTGGGACAGGGGGTCCGGACAGCCCCAGCATTTT	CASSWDRGSGQPQHF
NA	TRBV15	NA	14	TRBJ1-4	TGTGCCACCAGCAGAGATCGGACAGTTGAAAAACTGTTTTTT	CATSRDRTVEKLFF
TRBD2	TRBV2	NA	14	TRBJ2-1	TGTGCCACTGAACCGGGACTAGCGTACAATGAGCAGTTCTTC	CATEPGLAYNEQFF
TRBD2	TRBV7-2	NA	14	TRBJ2-7	TGTGCCAGCAGCCCCGGGACTAATCTCTACGAGCAGTACTTC	CASSPGTNLYEQYF
TRBD2	TRBV7-2	once	16	TRBJ2-2	TGTGCCAGCAGCTTAGGTCTAGCGGGAGACACCGGGGAGCTGTTTTTT	CASSLGLAGDTGELFF
NA	TRBV27	NA	14	TRBJ1-1	TGTGCCAGCAGTTTCTCCAGGCACTACACTGAAGCTTTCTTT	CASSFSRHYTEAFF
TRBD2	TRBV5-4	NA	15	TRBJ2-1	TGTGCCAGCAGCCCGGGACTAGCGGAGTACAATGAGCAGTTCTTC	CASSPGLAEYNEQFF
NA	TRBV9	NA	13	TRBJ2-7	TGTGCCAGCAGCGGTCGACTGAGCTACGAGCAGTACTTC	CASSGRLSYEQYF
TRBD1	TRBV6-5	NA	15	TRBJ1-2	TGTGCCAGCAGTTACTCCCCGGGACAGTTTAGTGGCTACACCTTC	CASSYSPGQFSGYTF
NA	TRBV7-9	NA	17	TRBJ2-7	TGTGCCAGCAGCTTAGTAGGGTGGCGGGAAGACACCTACGAGCAGTACTTC	CASSLVGWREDTYEQYF
TRBD1	TRBV6-5	NA	15	TRBJ1-5	TGTGCCAGCAGTTCAGGACAGGGGGCTGTTCAGCCCCAGCATTTT	CASSSGQGAVQPQHF
TRBD1	TRBV18	NA	16	TRBJ1-2	TGTGCCAGCTCACCGGGACAGGGATTTCGTCACTATGGCTACACCTTC	CASSPGQGFRHYGYTF
TRBD1	TRBV6-5	NA	15	TRBJ1-1	TGTGCCAGCAGTTACGGGGGGACAGTGAACACTGAAGCTTTCTTT	CASSYGGTVNTEAFF
NA	TRBV18	few	14	TRBJ2-7	TGTGCCAGCTCAGCCCGACAGGTCTTGTACGAGCAGTACTTC	CASSARQVLYEQYF
NA	TRBV27	NA	13	TRBJ2-5	TGTGCCAGCAGTTTTTGGGGGCGAGAGACCCAGTACTTC	CASSFWGRETQYF
TRBD2	TRBV5-4	NA	16	TRBJ2-2	TGTGCCAGCAGCATAAGACTAGCGGGGAACACCGGGGAGCTGTTTTTT	CASSIRLAGNTGELFF
NA	TRBV6-5	NA	15	TRBJ1-6	TGTGCCAGCAGTTACTCGAGTGACAGGAATTCACCCCTCCACTTT	CASSYSSDRNSPLHF
NA	TRBV20-1	NA	11	TRBJ2-7	TGCAGTGCTCTACAGGGCTACGAGCAGTACTTC	CSALQGYEQYF
TRBD1	TRBV7-6	NA	17	TRBJ1-3	TGTGCCAGCAGCTTAGATATTTACGACAGGGGCGGAAACACCATATATTTT	CASSLDIYDRGGNTIYF
NA	TRBV6-5	NA	13	TRBJ1-1	TGTGCCAGCAGACCGGACTATAACACTGAAGCTTTCTTT	CASRPDYNTEAFF
NA	TRBV5-1	NA	13	TRBJ1-2	TGCGCCAGCAGCTCAACGCAGGACTATGGCTACACCTTC	CASSSTQDYGYTF
NA	TRBV5-6	NA	15	TRBJ1-5	TGTGCCAGCAGCCGGAAGTTGGGCAGCAATCAGCCCCAGCATTTT	CASSRKLGSNQPQHF
TRBD2	TRBV28	NA	18	TRBJ2-3	TGTGCCAGCAGTTTCCCGCGGTTGACTAGCGCTTACACAGATACGCAGTATTTT	CASSFPRLTSAYTDTQYF
TRBD1	TRBV13	NA	17	TRBJ1-2	TGTGCCAGCAGCTTAGATAGGACAGGGGGCGCTGGCTATGGCTACACCTTC	CASSLDRTGGAGYGYTF
TRBD1	TRBV5-6	NA	14	TRBJ1-1	TGTGCCAGCAGCTTTCGGGACAGGGGCACTGAAGCTTTCTTT	CASSFRDRGTEAFF
TRBD1	TRBV27	NA	15	TRBJ2-2	TGTGCCAGCAGACCCGGGACAGGGGTAACCGGGGAGCTGTTTTTT	CASRPGTGVTGELFF
NA	TRBV18	few	13	TRBJ1-3	TGTGCCAGCTCGCCGGGCTCTGGAAACACCATATATTTT	CASSPGSGNTIYF
NA	TRBV7-2	NA	15	TRBJ2-3	TGTGCCAGCAGCCAAGGGCTTTCGGCGGGAGATACGCAGTATTTT	CASSQGLSAGDTQYF